What follows are 3 T cell receptor beta chains derived from one specimen sequenced in a study of blood T cell repertoires in COVID-19. Sequencing used immunoSEQ multiplex PCR; TCRdb keeps in-frame clones, though not all of them. Here the sample spans 290,000 or so clones, 87% being singletons. The sequenced sample consisted of peripheral blood. The receptors originated from a man in his late teens or twenties with active or convalescent COVID-19.

The chain couples TRBV24-1 to TRBJ2-1; 7 bases map to TRBD1. The CDR3 runs 15 residues. Germline V lookup: CDR1 KGHDR, CDR2 SFDVKD. The ends lost 4 bases at V and 7 bases at J; junction bases unmatched: 9. This chain's CDR3 is CATSEEGQQGNEQFF. The CDR3 coding sequence is TGTGCCACCAGTGAAGAGGGACAGCAAGGAAATGAGCAGTTCTTC.

The V call is TRBV6-5, the J call TRBJ1-2, with D perhaps TRBD1 (6 bases). The CDR3 consists of 11 residues. V lost 6 bases to trimming and J lost 5 bases, with 7 bases between them. Looked up from germline, CDR1 is MNHEY and CDR2 is SVGAGI. CDR3 DNA: TGTGCCAGCAGAACAGGGTATGGCTACACCTTC. Amino acids: CASRTGYGYTF.

In this sample, this clone turned up a few times. The rearrangement joins TRBV7-9 to TRBJ1-1; possibly TRBD1 for D (6 bases). The CDR3 contains 13 residues. CDR1 and CDR2 from the germline V gene are SEHNR and FQNEAQ (reference sequence). Trimming cost V 3 bases and J 4 bases, with 9 bases left between them. The CDR3, as DNA: TGTGCCAGCAGCTTTGGGGGCGGCACTGAAGCTTTCTTT. It translates to CASSFGGGTEAFF. The whole variable domain, remainder taken from reference TRBV7-9 and TRBJ1-1, is DTGVSQNPRHKITKRGQNVTFRCDPISEHNRLYWYRQTLGQGPEFLTYFQNEAQLEKSRLLSDRFSAERPKGSFSTLEIQRTEQGDSAMYLCASSFGGGTEAFFGQGTRLTVV.